This entry lists 14 T cell receptor beta chains sequenced from one sample in a study of vaccination effects on CD4 cells after COVID-19. Sequenced by immunoSEQ multiplex PCR; TCRdb stores in-frame clones only, minus some. The repertoire holds 25,000 to 35,000 clones, with 65% to 75% as singletons. Viral peptide pools were used in the ViraFEST assay to expand antigen-specific CD4+ T cells, and sequencing came afterward. The culture ran for under eleven days, and then CD4+ T cells were isolated. All participants had two doses of either the BNT162b2 or mRNA-1273 vaccine. Antigens of these TCRs are unknown. The input for sequencing was CD4+ T cells from PBMCs cultured with HCoV-OC43 spike peptides, taken after COVID-19 vaccination. Subset indicated: HCoV-OC43 spike overlapping peptide pool stimulation. All receptors derive from a human donor who received a COVID-19 vaccine.

The gene calls are TRBV7-9 and TRBJ1-4; TRBD1 matches at 7 bases. The CDR3 is 14 residues long. V gave up 5 bases and J gave up 3 bases; unmatched junction bases: 3. Germline loops: CDR1 SEHNR, CDR2 FQNEAQ (reference sequence). Here the CDR3 reads CASSRQGANEKLFF. In nucleotides, the CDR3 is TGTGCCAGCAGCCGTCAGGGGGCTAATGAAAAACTGTTTTTT.

The V gene is TRBV16, the J gene TRBJ1-1; maybe TRBD1 (5 bases). V was pared by 4 bases and J by 1 base, with 7 bases between. The germline V gene encodes CDR1 KGHSY and CDR2 FQNENV. The CDR3 sequence is 13 residues long. The CDR3 DNA follows: TGTGCCAGCAGCCGGGGCCGGAACACTGAAGCTTTCTTT. Its protein product is CASSRGRNTEAFF. Based on the CDR3 plus reference TRBV16 and TRBJ1-1, the full variable domain is GEEVAQTPKHLVRGEGQKAKLYCAPIKGHSYVFWYQQVLKNEFKFLISFQNENVFDETGMPKERFSAKCLPNSPCSLEIQATKLEDSAVYFCASSRGRNTEAFFGQGTRLTVV.

The rearrangement uses TRBV5-1 and TRBJ2-1; a possible D gene is TRBD1 (7 bases). V was pared by 5 bases and J by 8 bases, with 20 bases between. The germline V gene encodes CDR1 SGHRS and CDR2 YFSETQ. The CDR3 has 15 residues. In DNA form, the CDR3 reads TGCGCCAGCAGGCGAAACAGGGGACCGGGGGATGAGCAGTTCTTC. The encoded protein is CASRRNRGPGDEQFF.

The chain couples TRBV6-5 to TRBJ1-1; the D gene is possibly TRBD1 (6 bases). CDR1 and CDR2 from the germline V gene are MNHEY and SVGAGI. The CDR3 is 16 amino acids. V was shortened by 7 bases and J by 0 bases, with 18 bases between the two germline ends. CDR3 sequence: CASIYGRGIMNTEAFF. The CDR3 DNA is TGTGCCAGCATTTATGGCAGGGGAATAATGAACACTGAAGCTTTCTTT.

This chain joins TRBV20-1 and TRBJ2-7; no clear D gene. Germline V CDR1 and CDR2: DFQATT, SNEGSKA (reference sequence). The V end was cut by 6 bases, the J end by 4 bases, with 10 bases between. The CDR3 is made up of 11 amino acids. The chain's CDR3 is CSAKPSYEQYF. The CDR3 coding sequence is TGCAGTGCCAAGCCCAGTTACGAGCAGTACTTC.

CDR3 nucleotide sequence: TGTGCCAGCAGCAAAGGGAAAAGGGAGCGTTCAACCACCGGGGAGCTGTTTTTT. Residues: CASSKGKRERSTTGELFF. The chain has TRBV21-1 and TRBJ2-2; the D call TRBD2 from the table was never checked on the DNA. TRBV21-1 is given as a pseudogene. The CDR3 is made up of 18 amino acids.

The gene calls are TRBV5-1 and TRBJ1-2, with D perhaps TRBD1 (5 bases). This CDR3 spans 13 amino acids. Germline CDR1 reads SGHRS; CDR2 reads YFSETQ. The V gene lost 4 bases and the J gene lost 5 bases, with 12 bases spanning the gap. The CDR3 spells CASSLDIQYGYTF. DNA of the CDR3: TGCGCCAGCAGCCTGGACATCCAATATGGCTACACCTTC. The full variable domain, its missing parts supplied by reference TRBV5-1 and TRBJ1-2, is KAGVTQTPRYLIKTRGQQVTLSCSPISGHRSVSWYQQTPGQGLQFLFEYFSETQRNKGNFPGRFSGRQFSNSRSEMNVSTLELGDSALYLCASSLDIQYGYTFGSGTRLTVV.

The rearrangement links TRBV7-8 to TRBJ2-7; D not resolved. V lost 6 bases, J lost 0 bases, and 12 bases lay in between. Germline CDR1 SGHVS, CDR2 FQNEAQ. The CDR3 spans 14 residues. DNA for the CDR3: TGTGCCAGCAGTCAAGGTCACAACTCCTACGAGCAGTACTTC. Protein: CASSQGHNSYEQYF. Full variable domain (missing parts from reference TRBV7-8 and TRBJ2-7): GAGVSQSPRYKVAKRGQDVALRCDPISGHVSLFWYQQALGQGPEFLTYFQNEAQLDKSGLPSDRFFAERPEGSVSTLKIQRTQQEDSAVYLCASSQGHNSYEQYFGPGTRLTVT.

The V and J genes are TRBV7-2 and TRBJ2-7, with D unclear. Trimming shortened V by 0 bases and J by 1 base, and 10 bases separated the two germline ends. CDR1 SGHTA and CDR2 FQGNSA come from the germline V gene. This CDR3 is built from 15 residues. The CDR3 sequence: CASSLALITSYEQYF. In nucleotides, the CDR3 is TGTGCCAGCAGCTTAGCTTTGATAACTTCCTACGAGCAGTACTTC. Together with reference TRBV7-2 and TRBJ2-7, the CDR3 gives the full variable domain: GAGVSQSPSNKVTEKGKDVELRCDPISGHTALYWYRQSLGQGLEFLIYFQGNSAPDKSGLPSDRFSAERTGGSVSTLTIQRTQQEDSAVYLCASSLALITSYEQYFGPGTRLTVT.

The V call is TRBV4-1, the J call TRBJ2-5; TRBD2 aligns across 12 bases. The germline CDR1 and CDR2 sequences are MGHRA and YSYEKL. This CDR3 has 16 residues. Trimming at V came to 3 bases and at J to 3 bases, leaving 5 bases not matched to a gene. Written as DNA, the CDR3 is TGCGCCAGCAGCCAGGCTCTAGCGGGGGGGAAAGAGACCCAGTACTTC. This gives the protein CASSQALAGGKETQYF.

The chain employs TRBV10-1 and TRBJ2-1, with 12 bases fitting TRBD2. The CDR3 covers 17 residues. V dropped 4 bases and J dropped 3; count of bases not matched to a gene: 7. Germline CDR1 and CDR2: WNHNN and SYGVQD (reference sequence). The CDR3 reads CASSATGLAGYYNEQFF. The CDR3 DNA sequence: TGCGCCAGCAGTGCAACGGGACTAGCGGGTTACTACAATGAGCAGTTCTTC.

This clone showed up just a few times. V and J are TRBV18 and TRBJ1-3; D is unresolved. CDR3 size: 15 residues. CDR1 and CDR2 (germline): KGHSH, LQKENI. Trimming pared 1 base from V and 4 bases from J, leaving 11 bases between. This CDR3 is CASSPRDGRGNTIYF. CDR3 DNA: TGTGCCAGCTCACCACGCGATGGGCGCGGAAACACCATATATTTT.

Concerning this clone itself: Germline is not matched at one junction end, which may reflect a read error. The CDR3 DNA reads as TGTGCCAGTAGTGTCCGGGACGACTCCTATGGCTACACCTTC. Translation gives CASSVRDDSYGYTF. The V and J genes are TRBV2 and TRBJ1-2; TRBD1 might be the D (5 bases). Germline CDR1 SNHLY, CDR2 FYNNEI. The CDR3 contains 14 residues.

The J gene is TRBJ1-4, the V gene TRBV5-1; TRBD1 matches at 7 bases. Germline loops: CDR1 SGHRS, CDR2 YFSETQ. V lost 6 bases to trimming and J lost 8 bases; unmatched junction nucleotides: 10. The CDR3 loop spans 14 amino acids. CDR3 region: CASKGSQGVEKLFF. The CDR3, as DNA: TGCGCCAGCAAGGGGAGTCAGGGGGTAGAAAAACTGTTTTTT.